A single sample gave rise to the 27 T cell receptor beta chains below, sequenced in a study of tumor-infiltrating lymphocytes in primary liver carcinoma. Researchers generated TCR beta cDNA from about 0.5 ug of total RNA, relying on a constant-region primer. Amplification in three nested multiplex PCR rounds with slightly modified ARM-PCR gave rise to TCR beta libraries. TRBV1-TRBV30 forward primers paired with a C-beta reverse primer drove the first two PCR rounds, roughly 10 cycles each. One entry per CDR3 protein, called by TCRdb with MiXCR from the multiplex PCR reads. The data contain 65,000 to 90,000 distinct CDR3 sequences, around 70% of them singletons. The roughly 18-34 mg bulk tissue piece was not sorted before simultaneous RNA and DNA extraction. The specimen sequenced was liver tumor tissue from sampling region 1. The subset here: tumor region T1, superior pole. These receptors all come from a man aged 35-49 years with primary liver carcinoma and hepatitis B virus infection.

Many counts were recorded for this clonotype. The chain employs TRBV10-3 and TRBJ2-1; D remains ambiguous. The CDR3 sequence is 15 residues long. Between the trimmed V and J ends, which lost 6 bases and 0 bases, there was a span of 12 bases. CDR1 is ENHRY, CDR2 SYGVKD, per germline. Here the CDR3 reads CAISLHHSSYNEQFF. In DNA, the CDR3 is TGTGCCATCAGCCTTCACCATAGCTCCTACAATGAGCAGTTCTTC.

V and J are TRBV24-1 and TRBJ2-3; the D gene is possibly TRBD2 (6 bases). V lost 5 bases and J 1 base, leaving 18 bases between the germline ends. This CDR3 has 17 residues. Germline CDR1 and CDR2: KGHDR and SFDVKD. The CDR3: CATSVRTGTGGTDTQYF. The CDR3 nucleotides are TGTGCCACCAGTGTCCGAACCGGGACTGGGGGCACAGATACGCAGTATTTT.

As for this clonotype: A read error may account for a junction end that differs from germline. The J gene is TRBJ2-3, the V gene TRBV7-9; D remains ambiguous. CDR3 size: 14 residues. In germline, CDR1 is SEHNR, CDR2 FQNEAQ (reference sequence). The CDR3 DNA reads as TGTGCCAGCAACTTAGATCAGAGCACAGATACGCAGTATTTT. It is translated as CASNLDQSTDTQYF. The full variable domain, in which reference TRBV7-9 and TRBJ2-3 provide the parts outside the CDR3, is DTGVSQNPRHKITKRGQNVTFRCDPISEHNRLYWYRQTLGQGPEFLTYFQNEAQLEKSRLLSDRFSAERPKGSFSTLEIQRTEQGDSAMYLCASNLDQSTDTQYFGPGTRLTVL.

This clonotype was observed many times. In DNA form, the CDR3 reads TGTGCCAGCAGCCAAGAGTCGGGACTCGTTCTATACTTC. This gives the protein CASSQESGLVLYF. J is TRBJ2-7 and V is TRBV4-2, with a tentative D call TRBD2 (6 bases). CDR3 size: 13 residues. CDR1 is LGHNA and CDR2 is YNFKEQ in the germline V gene. The V and J ends lost 0 bases and 13 bases respectively, with 16 bases between them.

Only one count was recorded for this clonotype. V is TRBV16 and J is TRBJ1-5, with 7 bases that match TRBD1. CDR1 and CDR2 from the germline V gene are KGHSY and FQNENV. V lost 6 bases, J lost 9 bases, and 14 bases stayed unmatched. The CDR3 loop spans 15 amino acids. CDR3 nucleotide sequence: TGTGCCAGCAGTCACAATTCGGGACAGCGGCGGCCCCAGCATTTT. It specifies CASSHNSGQRRPQHF. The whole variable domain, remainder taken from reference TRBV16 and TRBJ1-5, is GEEVAQTPKHLVRGEGQKAKLYCAPIKGHSYVFWYQQVLKNEFKFLISFQNENVFDETGMPKERFSAKCLPNSPCSLEIQATKLEDSAVYFCASSHNSGQRRPQHFGDGTRLSIL.

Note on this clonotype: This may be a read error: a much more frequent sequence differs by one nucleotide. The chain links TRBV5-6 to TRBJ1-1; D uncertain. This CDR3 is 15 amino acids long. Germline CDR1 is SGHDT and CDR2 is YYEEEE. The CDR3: CVSSLFNGRNTEAFF. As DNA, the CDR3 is TGTGTCAGCAGCTTGTTCAACGGGAGAAACACTGAAGCTTTCTTT.

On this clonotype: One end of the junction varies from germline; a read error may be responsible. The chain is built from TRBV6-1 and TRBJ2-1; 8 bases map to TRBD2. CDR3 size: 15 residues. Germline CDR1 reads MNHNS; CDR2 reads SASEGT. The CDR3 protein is CGSSKLASGHNEQFF. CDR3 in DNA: TGTGGCAGCAGTAAATTGGCTAGCGGGCACAATGAGCAGTTCTTC.

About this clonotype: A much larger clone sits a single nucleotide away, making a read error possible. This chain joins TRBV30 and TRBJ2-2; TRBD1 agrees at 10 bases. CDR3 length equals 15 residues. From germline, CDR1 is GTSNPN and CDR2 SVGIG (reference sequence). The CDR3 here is CAWCVLGQGTGELFF. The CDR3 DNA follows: TGTGCCTGGTGTGTTTTGGGACAGGGGACCGGGGAGCTGTTTTTT.

The CDR3 loop reads CASSLEGLAGEQYF. The CDR3 DNA reads TGTGCCAGCAGCTTAGAGGGACTTGCGGGCGAGCAGTACTTC. This rearrangement joins TRBV11-2 to TRBJ2-7, with D possibly matching TRBD2 (6 bases). The CDR3 is made up of 14 amino acids. V was trimmed by 0 bases and J by 6 bases, leaving 12 bases between them. Germline V lookup: CDR1 SGHAT, CDR2 FQNNGV.

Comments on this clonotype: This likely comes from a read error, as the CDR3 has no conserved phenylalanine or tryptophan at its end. The CDR3 is CASSISSYIEQFP. The CDR3 DNA is TGTGCCAGCAGTATTAGCTCCTACATTGAGCAGTTCCCC. The genes are TRBV6-5 and TRBJ2-1; D remains ambiguous. The CDR3 is made up of 13 amino acids. The germline CDR1 and CDR2 sequences are MNHEY and SVGAGI.

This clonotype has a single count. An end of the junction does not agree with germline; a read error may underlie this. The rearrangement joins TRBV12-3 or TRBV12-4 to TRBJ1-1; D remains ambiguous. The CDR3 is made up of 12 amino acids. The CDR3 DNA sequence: TGTGCCAACAGTTCTGACACGTCTGAAGCTTTCTTT. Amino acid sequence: CANSSDTSEAFF.

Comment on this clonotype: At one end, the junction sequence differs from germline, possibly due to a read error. The CDR3, as DNA: TGCGCTAGCAGCCCTCGGGAAGGGGGCTCCTACAAGCAGTACTTC. It yields the protein CASSPREGGSYKQYF. The chain combines TRBV4-1 with TRBJ2-7, with 7 bases aligning to TRBD1. Germline CDR1 is MGHRA and CDR2 is YSYEKL. The CDR3 is 15 residues long.

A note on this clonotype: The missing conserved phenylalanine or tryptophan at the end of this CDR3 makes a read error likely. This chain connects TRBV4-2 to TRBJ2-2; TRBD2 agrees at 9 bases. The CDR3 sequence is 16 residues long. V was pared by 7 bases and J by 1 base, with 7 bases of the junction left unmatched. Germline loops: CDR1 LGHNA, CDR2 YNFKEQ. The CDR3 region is CASNHLTSGNTGELFI. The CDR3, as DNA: TGTGCCAGCAACCACCTGACTAGCGGGAACACCGGGGAGCTGTTTATT.

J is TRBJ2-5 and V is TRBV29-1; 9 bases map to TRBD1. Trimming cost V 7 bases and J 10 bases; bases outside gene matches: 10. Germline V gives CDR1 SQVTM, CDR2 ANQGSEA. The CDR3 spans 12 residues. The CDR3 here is CSAEGQGRGQYF. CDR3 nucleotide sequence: TGCAGCGCCGAGGGACAGGGAAGGGGCCAGTACTTC.

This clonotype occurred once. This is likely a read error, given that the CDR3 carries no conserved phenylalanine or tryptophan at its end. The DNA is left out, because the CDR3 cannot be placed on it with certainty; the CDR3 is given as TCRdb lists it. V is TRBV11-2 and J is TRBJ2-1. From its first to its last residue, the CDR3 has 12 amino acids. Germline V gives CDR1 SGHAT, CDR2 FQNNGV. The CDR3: CVSSPEYNEQFI.

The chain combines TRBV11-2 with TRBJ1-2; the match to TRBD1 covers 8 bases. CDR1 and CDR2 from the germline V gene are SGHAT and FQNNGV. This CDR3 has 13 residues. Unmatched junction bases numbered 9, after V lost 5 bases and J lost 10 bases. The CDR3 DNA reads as TGTGCCAGCAGCATAGGACAGGGAGGTGACTACACCTTC. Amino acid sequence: CASSIGQGGDYTF.

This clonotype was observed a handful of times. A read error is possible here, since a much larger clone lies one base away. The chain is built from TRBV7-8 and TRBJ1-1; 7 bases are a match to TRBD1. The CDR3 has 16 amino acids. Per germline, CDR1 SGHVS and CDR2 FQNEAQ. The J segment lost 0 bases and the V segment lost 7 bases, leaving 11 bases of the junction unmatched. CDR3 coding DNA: TGTGCCAGCAACCCACGAGCAGGGGGAATGAACACTGAAGCTTTCTTT. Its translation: CASNPRAGGMNTEAFF.

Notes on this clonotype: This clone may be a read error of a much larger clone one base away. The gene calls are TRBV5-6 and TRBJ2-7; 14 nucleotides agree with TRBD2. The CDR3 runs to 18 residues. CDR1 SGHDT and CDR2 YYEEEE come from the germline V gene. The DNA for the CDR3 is TGTGACAGCAGCTTGGGGGGGGGACTAGCGGGAGCCTTCTACGAGCAGTACTTC. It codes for CDSSLGGGLAGAFYEQYF.

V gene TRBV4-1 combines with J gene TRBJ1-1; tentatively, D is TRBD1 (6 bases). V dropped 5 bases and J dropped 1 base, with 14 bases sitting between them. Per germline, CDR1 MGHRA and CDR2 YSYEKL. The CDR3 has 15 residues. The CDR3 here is CASSSRGRGNTEAFF. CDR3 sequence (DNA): TGCGCCAGCAGCAGCAGGGGACGTGGGAACACTGAAGCTTTCTTT.

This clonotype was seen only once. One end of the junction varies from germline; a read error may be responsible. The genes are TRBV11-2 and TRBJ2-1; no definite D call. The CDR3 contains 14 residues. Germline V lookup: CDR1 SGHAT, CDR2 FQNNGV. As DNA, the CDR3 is TGTACCAGCACCTCGATGCTAGGAAGCAATGAACACTTCTTC. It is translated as CTSTSMLGSNEHFF.

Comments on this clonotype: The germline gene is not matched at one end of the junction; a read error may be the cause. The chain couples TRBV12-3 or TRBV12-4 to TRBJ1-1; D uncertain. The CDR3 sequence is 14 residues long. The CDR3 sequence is CVSTLDPSAAEASF. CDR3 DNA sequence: TGTGTCAGCACCCTTGACCCATCGGCGGCTGAAGCTTCCTTT.

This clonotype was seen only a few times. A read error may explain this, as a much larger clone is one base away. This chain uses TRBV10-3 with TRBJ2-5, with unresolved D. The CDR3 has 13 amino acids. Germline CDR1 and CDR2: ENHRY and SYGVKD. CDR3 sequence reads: CVISELASETQYF. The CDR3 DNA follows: TGTGTCATCAGTGAATTGGCCTCAGAGACCCAGTACTTC.

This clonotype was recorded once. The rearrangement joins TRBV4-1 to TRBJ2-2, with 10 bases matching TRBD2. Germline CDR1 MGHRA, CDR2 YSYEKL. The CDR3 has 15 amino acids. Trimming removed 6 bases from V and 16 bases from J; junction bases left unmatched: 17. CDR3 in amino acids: CASSLAGDVTGRPFF. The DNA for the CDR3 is TGCGCCAGCAGTCTAGCGGGAGATGTCACCGGGAGGCCGTTTTTT.

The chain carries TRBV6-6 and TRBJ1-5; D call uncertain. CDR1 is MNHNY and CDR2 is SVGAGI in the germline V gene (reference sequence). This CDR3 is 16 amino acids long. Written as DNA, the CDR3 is TGTGCTGGCAGTTACTCAAACAGAAATAGCAATCAGCCCCAGCATTTT. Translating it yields CAGSYSNRNSNQPQHF.

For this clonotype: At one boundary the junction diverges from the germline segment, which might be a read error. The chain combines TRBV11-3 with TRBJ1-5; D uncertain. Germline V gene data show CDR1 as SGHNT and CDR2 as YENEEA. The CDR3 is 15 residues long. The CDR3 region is CASSFQTASNQPRHF. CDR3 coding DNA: TGTGCCAGCAGCTTCCAGACCGCCAGCAATCAGCCCCGTCACTTT.

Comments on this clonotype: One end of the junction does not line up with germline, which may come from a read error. CDR3 DNA: TGCGCCAGCAGCCAAGGGACCAGCGGGACCTACTATGAGCAGTTCTTC. Protein: CASSQGTSGTYYEQFF. This chain connects TRBV4-1 to TRBJ2-1, with 7 bases matching TRBD2. The CDR3 runs 16 residues. CDR1 and CDR2 from the germline V gene are MGHRA and YSYEKL.

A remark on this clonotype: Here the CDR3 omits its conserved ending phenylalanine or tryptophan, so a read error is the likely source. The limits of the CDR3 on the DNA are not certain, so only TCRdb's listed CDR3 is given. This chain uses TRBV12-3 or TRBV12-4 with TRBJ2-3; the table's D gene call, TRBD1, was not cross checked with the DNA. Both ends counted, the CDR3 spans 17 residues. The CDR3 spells CASSSPEGQGRSDTHYY.